This TCR beta chain was recorded in a study of T cell clones after liver transplantation. The V end was cut by 4 bases, the J end by 0 bases, with 7 bases between. CDR1 is SEHNR, CDR2 FQNEAQ, per germline (reference sequence). The CDR3 has 13 amino acids. Measured with immunoSEQ multiplex PCR; TCRdb has only the in-frame clones, and not every one. The sample contains about 33,000 clones, just under 95% of which appear only once. This TCR was recovered from a human patient who received a liver transplant. Some T cells may possibly be graft donor cells. The gene calls are TRBV7-9 and TRBJ2-7; D is undetermined. The source was CD8+ T cells from blood, collected 12 months after liver transplant. CDR3: CASSSANSYEQYF. The CDR3 coding sequence is TGTGCCAGCAGCTCCGCCAACTCCTACGAGCAGTACTTC.